These T cell receptor beta chains were read from a single sample in a study of identical twins. MiXCR was run by TCRdb on the 5' RACE reads, yielding one entry per CDR3 protein. Of about 240,000 distinct CDR3 sequences listed, over 9.5% were seen once; the top ten hold 9% to 10%. The specimen sequenced was memory T cells sorted from blood. Receptor source: a man in his fifties in good health. The CDR3 runs from the conserved cysteine through the conserved F or W. The order of the fields is clone size, D gene, J gene, CDR3 length, V gene, CDR3 protein, CDR3 DNA. The D gene is left open where the match is weak. Only part of the rows carry a size: once, few, many, or a class if the clone is expanded.

clone_size: NA
d_call: TRBD1
j_call: TRBJ2-5
cdr3_length: 16
v_call: TRBV11-2
cdr3_aa: CASSLRGDRYQETQYF
cdr3_nt: TGTGCCAGCAGCTTAAGGGGGGACAGGTACCAAGAGACCCAGTACTTC

clone_size: few
d_call: NA
j_call: TRBJ2-2
cdr3_length: 17
v_call: TRBV4-2
cdr3_aa: CASSQDSGGPNTGELFF
cdr3_nt: TGTGCCAGCAGCCAAGATTCGGGCGGACCGAACACCGGGGAGCTGTTTTTT

clone_size: NA
d_call: TRBD1
j_call: TRBJ2-7
cdr3_length: 15
v_call: TRBV5-6
cdr3_aa: CASSLPRGLSYEQYF
cdr3_nt: TGTGCCAGCAGCTTGCCCAGGGGGCTCTCCTACGAGCAGTACTTC

clone_size: many
d_call: NA
j_call: TRBJ1-6
cdr3_length: 15
v_call: TRBV5-6
cdr3_aa: CASSFQGDIGSPLHF
cdr3_nt: TGTGCCAGCAGCTTCCAGGGTGATATTGGTTCACCCCTCCACTTT

clone_size: few
d_call: NA
j_call: TRBJ1-4
cdr3_length: 14
v_call: TRBV6-1
cdr3_aa: CASYEVGLGEKLFF
cdr3_nt: TGTGCCAGCTATGAAGTGGGATTAGGTGAAAAACTGTTTTTT

clone_size: many
d_call: NA
j_call: TRBJ2-7
cdr3_length: 14
v_call: TRBV5-6
cdr3_aa: CASSLWGLSYEQYF
cdr3_nt: TGTGCCAGCAGCTTGTGGGGGCTTTCCTACGAGCAGTACTTC

clone_size: NA
d_call: TRBD2
j_call: TRBJ2-3
cdr3_length: 14
v_call: TRBV2
cdr3_aa: CASRGLVSTDTQYF
cdr3_nt: TGTGCCAGCAGGGGACTAGTTAGCACAGATACGCAGTATTTT

clone_size: many
d_call: NA
j_call: TRBJ1-4
cdr3_length: 11
v_call: TRBV20-1
cdr3_aa: CSAPGNEKLFF
cdr3_nt: TGCAGTGCGCCGGGTAATGAAAAACTGTTTTTT

clone_size: many
d_call: NA
j_call: TRBJ2-6
cdr3_length: 15
v_call: TRBV7-9
cdr3_aa: CASIPGGSGANVLTF
cdr3_nt: TGTGCCAGCATACCCGGGGGTTCTGGGGCCAACGTCCTGACTTTC

clone_size: NA
d_call: TRBD1
j_call: TRBJ2-5
cdr3_length: 17
v_call: TRBV6-5
cdr3_aa: CASSYLLTGTGAETQYF
cdr3_nt: TGTGCCAGCAGTTACCTATTGACCGGGACAGGGGCAGAGACCCAGTACTTC

clone_size: many
d_call: NA
j_call: TRBJ2-7
cdr3_length: 14
v_call: TRBV5-5
cdr3_aa: CASTWGGRIYEQYF
cdr3_nt: TGTGCCAGCACATGGGGAGGACGGATCTACGAGCAGTACTTC